The clone carrying this T cell receptor (beta chain) appeared a few times. The data are from a study of blood T cell repertoires in COVID-19. V gave up 3 bases and J gave up 7 bases; unmatched junction bases: 3. The CDR3 sequence is 13 residues long. Germline V gene lookup returns CDR1 DFQATT and CDR2 SNEGSKA (reference sequence). Assay: immunoSEQ multiplex PCR; the TCRdb copy retains only in-frame clones and omits some. In the table there are around 180,000 clones, 60% to 80% of which are singletons. The chain carries TRBV20-1 and TRBJ1-6; 7 nucleotides line up with TRBD1. The sequence derives from a man in his fifties or sixties with active or convalescent COVID-19. The specimen sequenced was peripheral blood. The chain's CDR3 is CSASQGVNSPLHF. CDR3 nucleotides: TGCAGTGCTAGTCAGGGGGTCAATTCACCCCTCCACTTT.